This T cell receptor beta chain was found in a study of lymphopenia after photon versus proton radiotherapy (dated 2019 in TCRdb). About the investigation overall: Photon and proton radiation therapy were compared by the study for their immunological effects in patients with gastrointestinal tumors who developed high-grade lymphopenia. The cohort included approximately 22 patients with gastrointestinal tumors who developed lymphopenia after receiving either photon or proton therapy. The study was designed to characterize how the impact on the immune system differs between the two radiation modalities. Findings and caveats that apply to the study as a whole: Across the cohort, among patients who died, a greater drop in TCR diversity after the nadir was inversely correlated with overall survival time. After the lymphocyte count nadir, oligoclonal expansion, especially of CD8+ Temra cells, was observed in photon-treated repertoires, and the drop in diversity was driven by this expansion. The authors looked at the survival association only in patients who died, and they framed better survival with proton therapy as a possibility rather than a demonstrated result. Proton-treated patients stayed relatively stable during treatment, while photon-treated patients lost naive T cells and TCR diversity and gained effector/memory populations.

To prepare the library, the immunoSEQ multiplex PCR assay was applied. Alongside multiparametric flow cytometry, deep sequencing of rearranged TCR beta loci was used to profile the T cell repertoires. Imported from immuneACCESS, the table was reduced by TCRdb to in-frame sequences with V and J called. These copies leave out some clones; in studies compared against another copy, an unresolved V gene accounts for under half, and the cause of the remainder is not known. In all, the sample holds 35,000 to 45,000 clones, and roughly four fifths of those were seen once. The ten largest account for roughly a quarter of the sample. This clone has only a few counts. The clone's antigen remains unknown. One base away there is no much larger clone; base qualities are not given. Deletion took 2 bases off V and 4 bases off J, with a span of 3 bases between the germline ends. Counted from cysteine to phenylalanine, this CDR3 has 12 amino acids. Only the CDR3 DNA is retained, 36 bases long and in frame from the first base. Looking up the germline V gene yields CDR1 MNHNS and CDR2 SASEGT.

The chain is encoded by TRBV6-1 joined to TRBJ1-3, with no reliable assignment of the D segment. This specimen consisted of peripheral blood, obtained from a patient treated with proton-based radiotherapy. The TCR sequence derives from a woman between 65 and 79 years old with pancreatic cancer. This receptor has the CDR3 CASSEQGNTIYF. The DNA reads TGTGCCAGCAGTGAACAAGGAAACACCATATATTTT.